Listed below are T cell receptor beta chains from one sample, sequenced in a study of OX40 agonist ivuxolimab in advanced cancers. Assay: immunoSEQ multiplex PCR; the TCRdb copy retains only in-frame clones and omits some. The sample has 70,000 to 95,000 clones, around 90% seen once. Sample: CD4+ or CD8+ T cells sorted from blood, taken in a trial of the OX40 agonist ivuxolimab. The receptors originated from an adult with an advanced solid tumor such as melanoma, head and neck, liver or kidney cancer. Both conserved end residues are part of each CDR3. D genes are given only for firm matches. Only some rows state a clone size, as once, few, many or a class for expanded clones.

J gene	clone size	V gene	D gene	CDR3 protein	CDR3 DNA
TRBJ2-1	NA	TRBV11-2	TRBD2	CASSYKPRGGYNEQFF	TGTGCCAGCAGCTACAAGCCGCGGGGGGGTTACAATGAGCAGTTCTTC
TRBJ1-2	NA	TRBV6-1	NA	CASRVPNYGYTF	TGTGCCAGCAGGGTGCCCAACTATGGCTACACCTTC
TRBJ2-7	NA	TRBV27	NA	CASSFGAARSSYEQYF	TGTGCCAGCAGTTTTGGGGCGGCGCGGTCCTCCTACGAGCAGTACTTC
TRBJ2-7	NA	TRBV10-3	TRBD2	CAISEVPSGGALGEQYF	TGTGCCATCAGTGAAGTCCCTAGCGGGGGGGCCTTGGGAGAGCAGTACTTC
TRBJ2-5	NA	TRBV18	NA	CASSGGLQETQYF	TGTGCCAGCTCAGGGGGACTTCAAGAGACCCAGTACTTC
TRBJ2-1	NA	TRBV7-3	TRBD2	CASSLRGRGWDEQFF	TGTGCCAGCAGCCTACGGGGGAGGGGCTGGGATGAGCAGTTCTTC
TRBJ1-1	few	TRBV19	NA	CASRSQHEAFF	TGTGCCAGTCGCTCACAGCATGAAGCTTTCTTT
TRBJ2-3	once	TRBV11-2	TRBD1	CASRLGQGPDTQYF	TGTGCCAGCAGATTAGGACAGGGACCAGATACGCAGTATTTT
TRBJ1-3	NA	TRBV19	NA	CASSIPDGAGNTIYF	TGTGCCAGTAGTATCCCGGACGGAGCTGGAAACACCATATATTTT
TRBJ2-7	NA	TRBV18	NA	CASSQDRSSSYEQYF	TGTGCCAGCTCACAGGACAGATCAAGCTCCTACGAGCAGTACTTC
TRBJ2-7	NA	TRBV18	NA	CASSPLAAAPYEQYF	TGTGCCAGCTCACCCCTCGCGGCAGCTCCCTACGAGCAGTACTTC
TRBJ2-4	NA	TRBV9	NA	CASSSNPGRGIAKNIQYF	TGTGCCAGCAGCTCCAACCCGGGGAGGGGGATAGCCAAAAACATTCAGTACTTC
TRBJ2-3	NA	TRBV21-1	NA	CASSKVQGASTDTQYF	TGTGCCAGCAGCAAAGTTCAGGGGGCTAGCACAGATACGCAGTATTTT
TRBJ1-2	NA	TRBV6-5	TRBD1	CASSYEGQTQGYTF	TGTGCCAGCAGTTACGAGGGACAGACACAAGGCTACACCTTC
TRBJ2-1	NA	TRBV2	TRBD2	CASIRTSGSSNEQFF	TGTGCCAGCATCCGGACTAGCGGGAGCTCCAATGAGCAGTTCTTC
TRBJ1-2	NA	TRBV11-1	NA	CASSRDNYYGYTF	TGTGCCAGCAGCCGAGACAATTACTATGGCTACACCTTC
TRBJ1-2	NA	TRBV19	NA	CASNMGLMTLPFRYGYTF	TGTGCCAGTAATATGGGATTAATGACTCTCCCCTTTCGTTATGGCTACACCTTC
TRBJ1-4	NA	TRBV4-1	NA	CASTNGGGDEKLFF	TGCGCCAGCACCAACGGGGGGGGCGATGAAAAACTGTTTTTT
TRBJ1-5	NA	TRBV30	NA	CAWSRAGGSQPQHF	TGTGCCTGGAGTCGCGCCGGGGGAAGCCAGCCCCAGCATTTT
TRBJ1-5	NA	TRBV6-6	NA	CASIEGHGQPQHF	TGTGCCAGCATTGAGGGACATGGCCAGCCCCAGCATTTT
TRBJ1-1	NA	TRBV9	NA	CASSVAWNTEAFF	TGTGCCAGCAGCGTAGCGTGGAACACTGAAGCTTTCTTT
TRBJ2-5	NA	TRBV5-1	TRBD1	CASSPGQKETQYF	TGCGCCAGCAGCCCGGGACAGAAAGAGACCCAGTACTTC
TRBJ2-5	NA	TRBV19	TRBD1	CASSMRQGEETQYF	TGTGCCAGTAGTATGAGACAGGGCGAAGAGACCCAGTACTTC
TRBJ2-1	NA	TRBV10-2	TRBD2	CASSLLAGGANEQFF	TGCGCCAGCAGCCTGCTAGCGGGAGGGGCCAATGAGCAGTTCTTC
TRBJ2-1	NA	TRBV18	TRBD1	CASSLRGPPIYNEQFF	TGTGCCAGCTCTCTTAGGGGGCCACCAATATACAATGAGCAGTTCTTC
TRBJ1-2	NA	TRBV5-1	NA	CASSPGFLTTDYGYTF	TGCGCCAGCAGCCCCGGATTCTTAACTACGGACTATGGCTACACCTTC
TRBJ1-3	NA	TRBV5-1	NA	CASSLYSSGNTIYF	TGCGCCAGCAGCTTGTACAGCTCTGGAAACACCATATATTTT
TRBJ2-6	NA	TRBV6-6	NA	CATLTNVLTF	TGTGCCACTCTGACCAACGTCCTGACTTTC
TRBJ2-7	few	TRBV19	NA	CASSITSSYEQYF	TGTGCCAGTAGTATAACGAGCTCCTACGAGCAGTACTTC
TRBJ1-6	few	TRBV5-5	TRBD1	CASSFDRVQGSPLHF	TGTGCCAGCAGCTTCGACAGGGTGCAGGGTTCACCCCTCCACTTT
TRBJ1-2	NA	TRBV27	TRBD1	CASSTSNRGTYGYTF	TGTGCCAGCAGTACCTCGAACAGGGGCACCTATGGCTACACCTTC
TRBJ2-1	NA	TRBV10-3	TRBD2	CAISETSGNIVDEQFF	TGTGCCATCAGTGAAACTAGCGGTAATATTGTAGATGAGCAGTTCTTC
TRBJ1-2	NA	TRBV18	TRBD1	CASSRRDSYNYGYTF	TGTGCCAGCTCCCGCCGGGACAGCTATAACTATGGCTACACCTTC
TRBJ1-1	once	TRBV15	NA	CATSREFVGNAEAFF	TGTGCCACCAGCAGAGAATTCGTAGGGAACGCTGAAGCTTTCTTT
TRBJ2-5	NA	TRBV6-1	TRBD1	CASSDRGQVIGETQYF	TGTGCCAGCAGTGACCGGGGACAGGTCATTGGGGAGACCCAGTACTTC
TRBJ2-6	NA	TRBV11-3	NA	CASSLAAEDSGANVLTF	TGTGCCAGCAGCTTAGCGGCAGAAGACTCTGGGGCCAACGTCCTGACTTTC
TRBJ2-1	NA	TRBV7-5	NA	CARSRGGSYNEQFF	TGTGCCAGAAGCCGAGGGGGCTCCTACAATGAGCAGTTCTTC
TRBJ2-1	NA	TRBV19	TRBD1	CASDRGDNEQFF	TGTGCCAGTGACAGGGGAGACAATGAGCAGTTCTTC
TRBJ2-7	NA	TRBV6-5	NA	CASRGGSYEQYF	TGTGCCAGCAGAGGCGGATCCTACGAGCAGTACTTC
TRBJ2-7	NA	TRBV6-1	TRBD2	CASRYPGTSATQYF	TGTGCCAGCAGGTACCCCGGGACTAGCGCGACTCAGTACTTC
TRBJ1-2	NA	TRBV5-8	NA	CASSLWEAANYGYTF	TGTGCCAGCAGCTTATGGGAAGCTGCTAACTATGGCTACACCTTC
TRBJ2-7	NA	TRBV11-3	NA	CASSLAGGLYEQYF	TGTGCCAGCAGCTTAGCCGGGGGACTCTACGAGCAGTACTTC
TRBJ2-7	NA	TRBV11-3	NA	CASSPSRSYEQYF	TGTGCCAGCAGCCCTTCGCGCTCCTACGAGCAGTACTTC
TRBJ2-7	NA	TRBV6-6	NA	CASSYSWASYEQYF	TGTGCCAGCAGTTACTCGTGGGCCTCCTACGAGCAGTACTTC
TRBJ2-1	NA	TRBV7-6	NA	CASSSGSLGAGTYNEQFF	TGTGCCAGCAGCTCCGGGTCCCTTGGGGCGGGAACCTACAATGAGCAGTTCTTC
TRBJ1-4	once	TRBV5-1	NA	CASSQSGGGDEKLFF	TGCGCCAGCAGCCAATCGGGCGGCGGGGATGAAAAACTGTTTTTT
TRBJ2-7	NA	TRBV5-1	NA	CASSRSFDEQYF	TGCGCCAGCAGCCGCTCCTTTGACGAGCAGTACTTC
TRBJ2-1	NA	TRBV5-4	NA	CASSPASATYNEQFF	TGTGCCAGCAGCCCTGCTAGCGCTACCTACAATGAGCAGTTCTTC